This is a list of T cell receptor beta chains from one sample in a study of T cells in Graves' hyperthyroidism and ophthalmopathy. MiXCR, run by TCRdb on the multiplex PCR reads, gives a single entry per CDR3 protein. This sample has fewer than 250,000 distinct CDR3 sequences, with about 15% found just once. The sample taken for sequencing was blood. Receptors were obtained from a man aged 50-60 years with Graves' hyperthyroidism. The CDR3 runs from the conserved cysteine through the conserved F or W. The D gene is left open where the match is weak. The size of a clone is reported for some rows only, either as once, few or many, or as a class for expanded clones.

TRBV12-3/TRBV12-4	NA	TRBJ1-2	many	TGTGCCAGCAGCTTACAGGGTGGATTCTATGGCTACACCTTC	CASSLQGGFYGYTF
TRBV6-4	NA	TRBJ2-7	NA	TGTGCCAGCACCCAGACGGACAGACACGAGCAGTACTTC	CASTQTDRHEQYF
TRBV20-1	NA	TRBJ1-5	NA	TGCGGTGCTAGAGATCCCAAAGGGCATCAGCCCCAGCATTTT	CGARDPKGHQPQHF
TRBV3-1	TRBD1	TRBJ1-4	NA	TGTGCCAGCAGCCAAGGACAGGGAAGGGGAAAACTGTTTTTT	CASSQGQGRGKLFF
TRBV5-5	TRBD2	TRBJ2-7	many	TGTGCCAGCAGCTATCCGGGACTAGCGGGAGGGCCGGGGCATTACGAGCAGTACTTC	CASSYPGLAGGPGHYEQYF
TRBV7-3	NA	TRBJ2-2	few	TGTGCCACCGGCCAGGGATTGTACACCGGGGAGCTGTTTTTT	CATGQGLYTGELFF
TRBV29-1	NA	TRBJ1-2	NA	TGCAGCGCCAGCTCCTCCTATGGCTACACCTTC	CSASSSYGYTF
TRBV20-1	NA	TRBJ2-5	many	TGCAGTGCCCACCCTCGATTGAGAGACCAAGAGACCCAGTACTTC	CSAHPRLRDQETQYF
TRBV7-3	NA	TRBJ2-1	many	TGTGCCAGCAGCTTAAGTTGGGCGGCTGAGCAGTTCTTC	CASSLSWAAEQFF
TRBV29-1	NA	TRBJ2-2	many	TGCAGCGTTGAAGATCCCACGAACACCGGGGAGCTGTTTTTT	CSVEDPTNTGELFF
TRBV20-1	TRBD2	TRBJ2-1	NA	TGCAGTGCTATTAGCGGGGCCTCCTACAATGAGCAGTTCTTC	CSAISGASYNEQFF
TRBV7-9	NA	TRBJ2-3	many	TGTGCCAGCAGCTTAGGCCTAAGCACAGATACGCAGTATTTT	CASSLGLSTDTQYF
TRBV4-1	TRBD2	TRBJ2-1	NA	TGCGCCAGCAGCCGCCAGTGGGCTAGCGGGAGTCGGGGACCAAATGAGCAGTTCTTC	CASSRQWASGSRGPNEQFF
TRBV12-3/TRBV12-4	NA	TRBJ2-2	once	TGTGCCAGCAGTTCCATTGAGCGCGGGGCGAACACCGGGGAGCTGTTTTTT	CASSSIERGANTGELFF
TRBV10-3	TRBD1	TRBJ2-7	NA	TGTGCCATCAGTCCGGGACAGGGCTACGAGCAGTACTTC	CAISPGQGYEQYF
TRBV28	TRBD1	TRBJ1-5	NA	TGTGCCAGCAGGGGACAGGGGGTACGAGGCCAGCCCCAGCATTTT	CASRGQGVRGQPQHF
TRBV7-3	TRBD2	TRBJ2-3	many	TGTGCCAGCAGCCCTACTAGCGGCGAGAGTGATACGCAGTATTTT	CASSPTSGESDTQYF
TRBV30	TRBD1	TRBJ2-3	many	TGTGCCTGGAGTGTACAGGGGGCGCGAGATACGCAGTATTTT	CAWSVQGARDTQYF
TRBV28	NA	TRBJ1-2	NA	TGTGCCAGCAGCACCAGACCCCCTAACTATGGCTACACCTTC	CASSTRPPNYGYTF
TRBV6-5	TRBD2	TRBJ2-1	few	TGTGCCAGCAGTTACGCCGCGGGAGCGCCCTACAATGAGCAGTTCTTC	CASSYAAGAPYNEQFF
TRBV20-1	TRBD2	TRBJ2-1	NA	TGCAGTGCTAGAAAAACTAGCGGGAGTTTCAATGAGCAGTTCTTC	CSARKTSGSFNEQFF
TRBV7-9	NA	TRBJ2-7	NA	TGTGCCAGCAGCGGCAGGGACGATTCCTACGAGCAGTACTTC	CASSGRDDSYEQYF
TRBV30	NA	TRBJ1-1	many	TGTGCCTGGAGTGTACGCCTAAGGGCTGAAGCTTTCTTT	CAWSVRLRAEAFF
TRBV6-4	NA	TRBJ2-3	many	TGTGCCAGCAGTGGAGGGAGTGCAGATACGCAGTATTTT	CASSGGSADTQYF
TRBV30	NA	TRBJ1-1	many	TGTGCCTGGACTAGGGGGGGCCTTGGGACTGAAGCTTTCTTT	CAWTRGGLGTEAFF
TRBV7-2	NA	TRBJ2-4	many	TGTGCCAGCAGCTGGCGAGACAAAAACATTCAGTACTTC	CASSWRDKNIQYF
TRBV30	NA	TRBJ2-5	few	TGTGCCTGGAGCCCCGAGCAAGAGACCCAGTACTTC	CAWSPEQETQYF
TRBV7-2	NA	TRBJ2-5	many	TGTGCCAGCAGCGCGGGACAAAACCGGGTGACCCAGTACTTC	CASSAGQNRVTQYF
TRBV18	NA	TRBJ1-1	many	TGTGCCAGCTCACCGGAGGGGGGGCGGACTGAAGCTTTCTTT	CASSPEGGRTEAFF
TRBV4-1	NA	TRBJ2-5	few	TGCGCCAGCAGCCAACCCACACGACTCCGCCGAGAGACCCAGTACTTC	CASSQPTRLRRETQYF
TRBV12-3/TRBV12-4	NA	TRBJ1-1	NA	TGTGCCAGCAGAGAGACAGTGAACACTGAAGCTTTCTTT	CASRETVNTEAFF
TRBV12-3/TRBV12-4	NA	TRBJ2-1	many	TGTGCCAGCGGGGACGGCTACAATGAGCAGTTCTTC	CASGDGYNEQFF
TRBV20-1	NA	TRBJ2-6	NA	TGCAGTGCTAGCAGGAACTCTGGGGCCAACGTCCTGACTTTC	CSASRNSGANVLTF
TRBV19	TRBD2	TRBJ2-5	NA	TGTGCCAGTAGTATATCCGGACTAGCTCAAGAGACCCAGTACTTC	CASSISGLAQETQYF
TRBV24-1	NA	TRBJ2-5	few	TGTGCCACCAGTGACCCCCTAAGTGGGGGGAGGTACTTC	CATSDPLSGGRYF
TRBV7-2	TRBD2	TRBJ2-1	many	TGTGCCAGCAGTCTAGCGGGAGTCGTCTATGAGCAGTTCTTC	CASSLAGVVYEQFF
TRBV7-3	NA	TRBJ2-7	many	TGTGCCAGCAGCTTAATGTACGCGGGTACCTACGAGCAGTACTTC	CASSLMYAGTYEQYF
TRBV27	NA	TRBJ2-7	many	TGTGCCAGCAGTCTTCGGACAGGAGGGAACGAGCAGTACTTC	CASSLRTGGNEQYF
TRBV3-1	NA	TRBJ1-2	many	TGTGCCAGCAGCCGAGGATCTTATGGCTACACCTTC	CASSRGSYGYTF
TRBV20-1	TRBD2	TRBJ2-5	once	TGCAGTGCTAATGCGGGACTAGCGGGAGTCATGGGGCAAGAGACCCAGTACTTC	CSANAGLAGVMGQETQYF
TRBV7-2	TRBD1	TRBJ1-2	many	TGTGCCAGCAGCGCTGCGGGACAGTTAAACTATGGCTACACCTTC	CASSAAGQLNYGYTF